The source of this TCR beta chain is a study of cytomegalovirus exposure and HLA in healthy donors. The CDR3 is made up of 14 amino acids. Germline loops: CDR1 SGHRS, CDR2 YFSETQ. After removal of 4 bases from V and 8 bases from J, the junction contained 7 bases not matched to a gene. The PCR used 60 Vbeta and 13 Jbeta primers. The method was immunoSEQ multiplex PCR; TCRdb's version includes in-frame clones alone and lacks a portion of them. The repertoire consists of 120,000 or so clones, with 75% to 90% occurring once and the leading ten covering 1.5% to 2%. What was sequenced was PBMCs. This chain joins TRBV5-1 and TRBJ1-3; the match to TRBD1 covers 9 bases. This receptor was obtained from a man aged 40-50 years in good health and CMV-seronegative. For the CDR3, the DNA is TGCGCCAGCAGCCTACAGGGGGCTCGGGACACCATATATTTT. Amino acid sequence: CASSLQGARDTIYF.